The rows below give T cell receptor beta chains drawn from one sample of a study of radiation and T cells in renal cell carcinoma. The data were produced by immunoSEQ multiplex PCR, yet TCRdb's version contains in-frame clones alone and is incomplete. The sample lists 150,000 or so clones; less than 90% were seen once. Sample: blood, taken from a patient whose treatment included radiotherapy and nephrectomy. These receptors were obtained from a woman aged 65 to 85 with renal cell carcinoma. Each CDR3 is given with its conserved first and last residue. A D gene is named only where the DNA matches it firmly. Size is omitted from some rows. Given values are once, few, many or a class for expanded clones.

TGTGCCTGGAGTGTATCCAAGGGCCATGGCTACACCTTC,CAWSVSKGHGYTF,TRBV30,.,.,TRBJ1-2,13
TGTGCCAGCAGCGAGGCACAGAGCACTGAAGCTTTCTTT,CASSEAQSTEAFF,TRBV7-9,.,.,TRBJ1-1,13
TGTGCCAGCAGCCAACTAGATATCAATGAGCAGTTCTTC,CASSQLDINEQFF,TRBV4-2,.,.,TRBJ2-1,13
TGTGCCAGCAGCCTGTACAGCCCCGGGGAGCTGTTTTTT,CASSLYSPGELFF,TRBV7-2,.,.,TRBJ2-2,13
TGTGCCTGGAGTGTCCGAAACTCCTACGAGCAGTACTTC,CAWSVRNSYEQYF,TRBV30,.,.,TRBJ2-7,13
TGCGCCAGCAGCCATAAAAACTCAGATACGCAGTATTTT,CASSHKNSDTQYF,TRBV5-1,.,.,TRBJ2-3,13
TGTGCCAGCAGACGACTAGCGAGCCAAGAGACCCAGTACTTC,CASRRLASQETQYF,TRBV2,TRBD2,.,TRBJ2-5,14
TGTGCCAGCAGTTTCCGGGACAGGGAACATGGCTACACCTTC,CASSFRDREHGYTF,TRBV28,TRBD1,.,TRBJ1-2,14
TGTGCCAGCAGCTTGGTGGGTTCTGGAAACACCATATATTTT,CASSLVGSGNTIYF,TRBV5-5,.,.,TRBJ1-3,14
TGTGCCAGCAGTGAGCGGGGACGTCAGCCCCAGCATTTT,CASSERGRQPQHF,TRBV6-1,.,few,TRBJ1-5,13
TGTGCCAGCAGTTTATCTGGACAGGCTATACTATATGGCTACACCTTC,CASSLSGQAILYGYTF,TRBV27,TRBD1,.,TRBJ1-2,16
TGTGCCTGGAGCCTGGAGGCAGGGCCAGCAGACACCATATATTTT,CAWSLEAGPADTIYF,TRBV30,.,.,TRBJ1-3,15
TGCGCCAGCAGCTCCGGGACTAGCGGGGGCCGAACCGGGGAGCTGTTTTTT,CASSSGTSGGRTGELFF,TRBV5-1,TRBD2,.,TRBJ2-2,17
TGTGCCAGCAGCTTAACAGGGAGCACAGATACGCAGTATTTT,CASSLTGSTDTQYF,TRBV5-4,.,.,TRBJ2-3,14
TGCGCCAGCAGCCACCTAAAAACCGGGACAGGGACGGAAAAACTGTTTTTT,CASSHLKTGTGTEKLFF,TRBV4-1,TRBD1,.,TRBJ1-4,17
TGTGCCAGCAGTGAACAGGGGGATACGCAGTATTTT,CASSEQGDTQYF,TRBV6-1,.,.,TRBJ2-3,12
TGTGCCAGCAGCTCGCCCGGGACAACCATATATTTT,CASSSPGTTIYF,TRBV5-6,.,.,TRBJ1-3,12
TGTGCCAGCAGCACGGACAGGTTGGGCTACACCTTC,CASSTDRLGYTF,TRBV7-2,TRBD1,once,TRBJ1-2,12
TGCGCCAGCAGCCAAGAATCGGCCAGGCTAGAGGATGAGCAGTTCTTC,CASSQESARLEDEQFF,TRBV4-3,.,.,TRBJ2-1,16